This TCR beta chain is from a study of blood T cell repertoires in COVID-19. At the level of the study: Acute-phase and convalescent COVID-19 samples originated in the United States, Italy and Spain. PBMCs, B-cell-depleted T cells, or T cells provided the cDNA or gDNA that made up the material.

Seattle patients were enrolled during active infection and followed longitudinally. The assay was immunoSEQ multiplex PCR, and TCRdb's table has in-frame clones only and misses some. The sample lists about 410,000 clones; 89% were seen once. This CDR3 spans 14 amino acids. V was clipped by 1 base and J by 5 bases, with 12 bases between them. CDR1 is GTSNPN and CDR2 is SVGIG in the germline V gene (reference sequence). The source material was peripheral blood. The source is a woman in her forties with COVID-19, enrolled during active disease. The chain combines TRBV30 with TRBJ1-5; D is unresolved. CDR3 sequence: CAWSDTGKDQPQHF. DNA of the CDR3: TGTGCCTGGAGTGACACGGGGAAGGATCAGCCCCAGCATTTT.